What follows are 30 T cell receptor beta chains derived from one specimen sequenced in a study of CD8+CD57+ T cells in acquired aplastic anemia. Selection for sequencing was limited to patients who had shown CD8+CD57+ cell expansion by flow cytometry. TCR beta VDJ and CDR3 profiling used genomic DNA as template. TCRdb re-called the reads with MiXCR, one entry per CDR3 protein. The sample holds fewer than 200,000 distinct CDR3 sequences, 40% to 50% seen once. The sequencing sample was made of sorted CD4+, CD8+, or CD8+CD57+ T cells (not recorded which) from PBMCs. The receptors derive from a human donor with aplastic anemia.

V is TRBV24-1 and J is TRBJ1-2; D remains unclear. CDR1 is KGHDR, CDR2 SFDVKD, per germline. With 3 bases removed from V and 5 bases from J, the gap between germline ends came to 9 bases. This CDR3 has 13 amino acids. CDR3 region: CATSDQSGYGYTF. The CDR3 DNA reads TGTGCCACCAGTGATCAGAGTGGTTATGGCTACACCTTC.

The J gene is TRBJ2-6, the V gene TRBV5-1; D possibly uses TRBD1 or TRBD2 (7 bases each). Germline V gene lookup returns CDR1 SGHRS and CDR2 YFSETQ. V was clipped by 4 bases and J by 4 bases, with 24 bases between them. The length of the CDR3 is 19 residues. The CDR3 loop is CASSTDRTRFVMGANVLTF. CDR3 bases: TGCGCCAGCAGCACGGACAGGACTAGGTTTGTTATGGGGGCCAACGTCCTGACTTTC.

This clonotype occurred many times. The chain links TRBV9 to TRBJ2-1; possibly TRBD2 for D (5 bases). Germline V gene data show CDR1 as SGDLS and CDR2 as YYNGEE. The CDR3 contains 15 residues. V lost 0 bases and J lost 5, with 12 bases in between. The CDR3, as DNA: TGTGCCAGCAGCGTAGTTCGGGGAGCCAACAATGAGCAGTTCTTC. This codes for CASSVVRGANNEQFF.

As to this clonotype: The junction departs from the called germline gene at one end, perhaps through a read error. The chain employs TRBV6-1 and TRBJ2-5, with 7 nucleotides matching TRBD1. The CDR3 is 15 amino acids. CDR1 and CDR2 (germline): MNHNS, SASEGT. CDR3 bases: TGTGCCAGCGGTGAGATTGACAGGGTCGTAGAGACCCAGTACTTC. This gives the protein CASGEIDRVVETQYF.

The chain is built from TRBV10-2 and TRBJ1-3; D ambiguous. This CDR3 is 12 amino acids long. V lost 3 bases and J lost 1, with 1 base in between. Per germline, CDR1 WSHSY and CDR2 SAAADI. The CDR3 sequence: CASSDSGNTIYF. The DNA for the CDR3 is TGCGCCAGCAGTGATTCTGGAAACACCATATATTTT.

There are many counts of this clonotype. The J gene is TRBJ2-7, the V gene TRBV2; D gene unclear. Trimming left V 0 bases short and J 4 bases short, with 16 bases between. The CDR3 runs to 16 residues. The germline V gene has CDR1 SNHLY and CDR2 FYNNEI. The chain's CDR3 is CASSEALPRYGYEQYF. The DNA of the CDR3 is TGTGCCAGCAGTGAAGCGCTTCCCAGATATGGATACGAGCAGTACTTC. Full variable domain (missing parts from reference TRBV2 and TRBJ2-7): EPEVTQTPSHQVTQMGQEVILRCVPISNHLYFYWYRQILGQKVEFLVSFYNNEISEKSEIFDDQFSVERPDGSNFTLKIRSTKLEDSAMYFCASSEALPRYGYEQYFGPGTRLTVT.

A single count supports this clonotype. The CDR3 ends on some other residue instead of the conserved phenylalanine or tryptophan, so this is likely a read error. It is unclear where the CDR3 begins or ends on the DNA, so no DNA is shown, and the CDR3 is as TCRdb lists it. This rearrangement joins TRBV11-3 to TRBJ2-3; TRBD1, the table's D call, was not compared with the DNA. Per germline, CDR1 SGHNT and CDR2 YENEEA. Ends included, the CDR3 has 14 residues. CDR3 residues: CASSRGGGTDTRYS.

The chain employs TRBV10-3 and TRBJ1-3; 12 nucleotides align to TRBD1. This CDR3 is 17 amino acids long. The V gene's germline CDR1 is ENHRY and CDR2 SYGVKD. V lost 11 bases and J lost 3; bases outside the gene matches: 14. The CDR3 protein is CAAQSRDRGLFGNTIYF. The CDR3 DNA reads as TGTGCCGCACAATCCCGGGACAGGGGGCTTTTTGGAAACACCATATATTTT.

The chain employs TRBV29-1 and TRBJ1-1; no definite D call. The V gene's germline CDR1 is SQVTM and CDR2 ANQGSEA. V dropped 4 bases and J dropped 7 bases, with 10 bases sitting between them. CDR3 length: 11 residues. The CDR3 DNA reads as TGCAGCGTTGGAGCGGACGTTGAAGCTTTCTTT. It encodes CSVGADVEAFF.

This chain uses TRBV5-4 with TRBJ1-4; 7 bases match TRBD1. V lost 4 bases, J lost 3 bases, and 3 bases stayed unmatched. The germline gives CDR1 SGHNT, CDR2 YYREEE (reference sequence). This CDR3 region has 14 residues. CDR3 coding DNA: TGTGCCAGCAGCCTAGGGGGCTCTAATGAAAAACTGTTTTTT. This gives the protein CASSLGGSNEKLFF.

Turning to this clonotype: The junction and the germline gene differ at one end; a read error may be behind it. The rearrangement uses TRBV7-9 and TRBJ2-5, with TRBD2 as a possible D gene (5 bases). The CDR3 runs to 14 residues. The germline V gene has CDR1 SEHNR and CDR2 FQNEAQ (reference sequence). The CDR3 loop reads CASSLDWEQEAQYF. The CDR3 DNA reads as TGTGCCAGCAGCTTGGACTGGGAACAAGAGGCCCAGTACTTC.

This chain uses TRBV7-8 with TRBJ1-2; no reliable D call. V was cut by 5 bases and J by 4 bases, with 20 bases left in between. There are 16 residues in the CDR3. Germline V lookup: CDR1 SGHVS, CDR2 FQNEAQ. DNA for the CDR3: TGTGCCAGCAGCCCGTTCTCAGCCCCTTCGGGCTATGGCTACACCTTC. The encoded protein is CASSPFSAPSGYGYTF. The variable domain in full, completed from reference TRBV7-8 and TRBJ1-2, reads GAGVSQSPRYKVAKRGQDVALRCDPISGHVSLFWYQQALGQGPEFLTYFQNEAQLDKSGLPSDRFFAERPEGSVSTLKIQRTQQEDSAVYLCASSPFSAPSGYGYTFGSGTRLTVV.

On this clonotype itself: Being one base from a much bigger clone, this may be a read error. The CDR3 nucleotides are TGTGCCAGCAGGTCAGGGGGCACAGATACGCAGTATTTT. It is translated as CASRSGGTDTQYF. V usage is TRBV5-4 and J usage is TRBJ2-3, with D maybe TRBD1 (6 bases). Trimming pared 5 bases from V and 1 base from J, leaving 8 bases between. The CDR3 is 13 residues long. CDR1 is SGHNT, CDR2 YYREEE, per germline (reference sequence).

There are many counts of this clonotype. This chain connects TRBV27 to TRBJ1-6; 9 bases map to TRBD1. V was clipped by 8 bases and J by 7 bases; unmatched bases: 12. In germline, CDR1 is MNHEY, CDR2 SMNVEV (reference sequence). The CDR3 is 16 amino acids. The CDR3 coding sequence is TGTGCCAGCCAATCTCGAGGGGGACAGGGAAATTCACCCCTCCACTTT. Its translation is CASQSRGGQGNSPLHF.

This clonotype came up a few times. The rearrangement links TRBV24-1 to TRBJ2-2; TRBD1 agrees at 7 bases. CDR3 size: 17 residues. V was pared by 7 bases and J by 8 bases, with 18 bases of the junction left unmatched. CDR1 is KGHDR and CDR2 is SFDVKD in the germline V gene. CDR3 in DNA: TGTGCCACCAGCTTACAGGGGCCCGATTCCAAGATGGGGGAGCTGTTTTTT. Protein: CATSLQGPDSKMGELFF.

The rearrangement uses TRBV7-3 and TRBJ1-6; D not resolved. This CDR3 has 13 residues. The germline gives CDR1 SGHTA, CDR2 FQGTGA. V was clipped by 2 bases and J by 6 bases, with 5 bases between them. CDR3 bases: TGTGCCAGCAGCTTACAGACTAATTCACCCCTCCACTTT. Amino acid sequence: CASSLQTNSPLHF.

V is TRBV19 and J is TRBJ2-5; 9 nucleotides align to TRBD2. This CDR3 has 18 amino acids. Per the germline V gene, CDR1 is LNHDA and CDR2 is SQIVND (reference sequence). Germline trimming cut 6 bases from V and 5 bases from J; bases unmatched to any gene: 19. The CDR3, as DNA: TGTGCCAGTAGCTCAAGGGCGGCTAGCGGGGTACGTGGGGAGACCCAGTACTTC. Translated: CASSSRAASGVRGETQYF.

This clonotype was seen at least ten times. This chain links TRBV20-1 with TRBJ1-4; D possibly corresponds to TRBD1 (6 bases). Germline values: CDR1 DFQATT, CDR2 SNEGSKA (reference sequence). The CDR3 spans 14 residues. V lost 3 bases and J 6 bases, leaving 14 bases between the germline ends. CDR3 residues: CSAREDSPYEKLFF. The CDR3 DNA follows: TGCAGTGCTAGGGAGGACAGCCCATATGAAAAACTGTTTTTT.

The V gene is TRBV15, the J gene TRBJ1-2; no firm D call. Germline loops: CDR1 LNHNV, CDR2 YYDKDF (reference sequence). V was shortened by 3 bases and J by 0 bases, with 2 bases between the two germline ends. This CDR3 has 12 amino acids. CDR3 region: CATSRANYGYTF. CDR3 DNA sequence: TGTGCCACCAGCAGGGCTAACTATGGCTACACCTTC.

This clonotype was seen ten or more times. This rearrangement joins TRBV7-8 to TRBJ1-2; TRBD1 agrees at 8 bases. Trimming removed 5 bases from V and 8 bases from J; junction bases left unmatched: 16. This CDR3 is built from 16 residues. Germline V gene lookup returns CDR1 SGHVS and CDR2 FQNEAQ. The CDR3 reads CASSTGTGLRFRGYTF. CDR3 nucleotides: TGTGCCAGCAGCACAGGGACAGGATTACGATTCCGGGGCTACACCTTC.

V usage is TRBV5-1 and J usage is TRBJ2-2; TRBD1 matches 9 bases. Germline CDR1 and CDR2: SGHRS and YFSETQ. J gave up 7 bases and V 4 bases, and 5 bases lay outside the gene matches. This CDR3 spans 14 amino acids. This chain's CDR3 is CASSEDRGGGELFF. CDR3 bases: TGCGCCAGCAGCGAGGACAGGGGTGGCGGGGAGCTGTTTTTT.

With respect to this clonotype: Possible read error: a much larger clone is one base away. This chain links TRBV11-2 with TRBJ2-3, with 8 bases fitting TRBD2. Germline V CDR1 and CDR2: SGHAT, FQNNGV. After removal of 3 bases from V and 4 bases from J, the junction contained 6 bases not matched to a gene. There are 15 residues in the CDR3. In nucleotides, the CDR3 is TGTGCCAGCAGCTTTTCAGCGGGGGACCCAGATACGCAGTATTTT. It specifies CASSFSAGDPDTQYF. Full variable domain (missing parts from reference TRBV11-2 and TRBJ2-3): EAGVAQSPRYKIIEKRQSVAFWCNPISGHATLYWYQQILGQGPKLLIQFQNNGVVDDSQLPKDRFSAERLKGVDSTLKIQPAKLEDSAVYLCASSFSAGDPDTQYFGPGTRLTVL.

This clonotype was seen many times. Here the CDR3 reads CASGQGSQPQHF. CDR3 DNA: TGTGCCAGCGGCCAGGGGAGTCAGCCCCAGCATTTT. This chain joins TRBV6-5 and TRBJ1-5; tentatively, D is TRBD1 (6 bases). Trimming pared 8 bases from V and 6 bases from J, leaving 11 bases between. The CDR3 totals 12 residues. Germline CDR1 and CDR2: MNHEY and SVGAGI.

The rearrangement uses TRBV27 and TRBJ2-1; D is perhaps TRBD1 (6 bases). Trimming took off 3 bases at V and 6 bases at J, with 12 bases between the two ends. The CDR3 length is 14 residues. Germline V CDR1 and CDR2: MNHEY, SMNVEV (reference sequence). CDR3 in amino acids: CASSFGQKRNEQFF. The CDR3, as DNA: TGTGCCAGCAGTTTCGGACAGAAGCGCAATGAGCAGTTCTTC.

Many counts were recorded for this clonotype. The chain combines TRBV14 with TRBJ1-2, with D possibly TRBD1 on 6 matching bases. Trimming removed 1 base at V and 12 bases at J, with 15 bases between. Germline CDR1 SGHDN, CDR2 FVKESK. This CDR3 spans 13 amino acids. CDR3 amino acids: CASSQVGASGHTF. CDR3 nucleotide sequence: TGTGCCAGCAGCCAAGTGGGGGCTAGCGGCCACACCTTC.

This clonotype was seen only once. This chain uses TRBV20-1 with TRBJ2-1; D call uncertain. CDR3 length: 12 residues. Germline V gene lookup returns CDR1 DFQATT and CDR2 SNEGSKA (reference sequence). The V end lost 3 bases, the J end lost 6 bases, and 9 bases lay between the germline ends. In nucleotides, the CDR3 is TGCAGTGCTAGTCCCGAAGCCAATGAGCAGTTCTTC. Its translation: CSASPEANEQFF.

The gene calls are TRBV2 and TRBJ1-3; D gene unclear. This CDR3 spans 14 amino acids. Per germline, CDR1 SNHLY and CDR2 FYNNEI. V was cut by 5 bases and J by 0 bases, with 8 bases left in between. This chain's CDR3 is CASSSVTSGNTIYF. The CDR3, as DNA: TGTGCCAGCAGTTCGGTAACCTCTGGAAACACCATATATTTT.

This clonotype showed up just a few times. The chain employs TRBV12-5 and TRBJ2-3; 7 nucleotides match TRBD1. Trimming took 6 bases from V and 13 from J; bases not matched to a gene: 10. Germline V gene sequence: CDR1 LGHNT, CDR2 FRNRAP. The CDR3 runs 12 residues. CDR3 nucleotide sequence: TGTGCTAGTGGCCTTCTCACAGGGGTAGAGTATTTT. Translating gives CASGLLTGVEYF.

This clonotype was recorded many times. The CDR3 DNA is TGTGCTAGTGGCGCGGGACAGGGGGATAGTCAGCCCCAGCATTTT. This codes for CASGAGQGDSQPQHF. The rearrangement links TRBV12-5 to TRBJ1-5; 11 bases map to TRBD1. The V gene's germline CDR1 is LGHNT and CDR2 FRNRAP. The CDR3 consists of 15 residues. Trimming cost V 6 bases and J 6 bases; bases outside gene matches: 7.

In this sample, this clonotype turned up many times. This rearrangement joins TRBV29-1 to TRBJ2-3, with D uncertain. With 3 bases removed from V and 1 base from J, the gap between germline ends came to 5 bases. The CDR3 runs to 12 residues. CDR1 is SQVTM, CDR2 ANQGSEA, per germline. The CDR3 reads CSVEVGTDTQYF. The CDR3 DNA follows: TGCAGCGTTGAGGTGGGCACAGATACGCAGTATTTT.